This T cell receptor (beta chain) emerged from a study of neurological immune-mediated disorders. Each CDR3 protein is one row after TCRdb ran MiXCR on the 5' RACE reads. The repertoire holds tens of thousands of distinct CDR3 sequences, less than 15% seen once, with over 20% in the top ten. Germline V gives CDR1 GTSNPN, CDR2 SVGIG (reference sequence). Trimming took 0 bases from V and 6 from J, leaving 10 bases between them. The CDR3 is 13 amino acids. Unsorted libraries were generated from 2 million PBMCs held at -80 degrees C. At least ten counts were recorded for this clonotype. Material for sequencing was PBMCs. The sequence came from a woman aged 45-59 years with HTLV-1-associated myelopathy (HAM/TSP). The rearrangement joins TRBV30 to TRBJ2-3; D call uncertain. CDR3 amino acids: CAWSVRARDTQYF. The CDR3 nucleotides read TGTGCCTGGAGTGTACGGGCGAGGGATACGCAGTATTTT.